A single sample gave rise to the 9 T cell receptor beta chains below, sequenced in a study of blood T cell repertoires in COVID-19. Measured with immunoSEQ multiplex PCR; TCRdb has only the in-frame clones, and not every one. The table records about 47,000 clones, about 81% of them present only once. Sequences were obtained from peripheral blood. The receptor set was obtained from a human donor with acute or convalescent COVID-19. The donor label of this sample is uncertain.

The chain recombines TRBV9 with TRBJ2-3, with a possible D match to TRBD2 (5 bases). Germline V lookup: CDR1 SGDLS, CDR2 YYNGEE. Trimming cost V 0 bases and J 2 bases, with 7 bases left between them. The CDR3 consists of 14 residues. The CDR3 DNA sequence: TGTGCCAGCAGCGTAGCAGGACTCACAGATACGCAGTATTTT. Translated: CASSVAGLTDTQYF.

This chain uses TRBV12-3 or TRBV12-4 with TRBJ1-2, with unresolved D. Trimming stripped 5 bases from V and 7 bases from J, with 11 bases between. The CDR3 is made up of 12 amino acids. CDR3: CASSLGGVGYTF. CDR3 DNA: TGTGCCAGCAGTCTCGGAGGCGTTGGCTACACCTTC.

The V call is TRBV3-1 (or the pseudogene TRBV3-2), the J call TRBJ2-1; the match to TRBD2 covers 8 bases. The V segment lost 6 bases and the J segment 4 bases; nucleotides outside the gene matches: 8. Per the germline V gene, CDR1 is LGHDT and CDR2 is YNNKEL (reference sequence). This CDR3 has 15 amino acids. The DNA of the CDR3 is TGTGCCAGCAGACCCGCGGGGGGCGGTTACAATGAGCAGTTCTTC. Its protein product is CASRPAGGGYNEQFF.

The chain recombines TRBV4-1 with TRBJ1-2; 7 bases align to TRBD1. The V gene end was trimmed by 3 bases and the J gene end by 5 bases; junction bases not matched to a gene: 9. The length of the CDR3 is 15 residues. The germline CDR1 and CDR2 sequences are MGHRA and YSYEKL. CDR3 DNA: TGCGCCAGCAGCCATGATATACAGGGGACTTATGGCTACACCTTC. This codes for CASSHDIQGTYGYTF.

The chain recombines TRBV29-1 with TRBJ2-7; 11 nucleotides align to TRBD1. V was pared by 7 bases and J by 6 bases, with 11 bases of the junction left unmatched. CDR1 and CDR2 from the germline V gene are SQVTM and ANQGSEA. This CDR3 has 14 amino acids. CDR3 DNA sequence: TGCAGCGGCCTGCCAACCGGGACAGGGGGCGAGCAGTACTTC. It specifies CSGLPTGTGGEQYF.

The rearrangement uses TRBV25-1 and TRBJ2-1; D call uncertain. The CDR3 is made up of 15 amino acids. Per germline, CDR1 MGHDK and CDR2 SYGVNS. The V end was cut by 8 bases, the J end by 0 bases, with 14 bases between. The CDR3 is CASPQNLGSYNEQFF. The CDR3 nucleotides read TGTGCCAGCCCTCAGAACCTAGGCTCCTACAATGAGCAGTTCTTC.

The chain combines TRBV3-1 (or the pseudogene TRBV3-2) with TRBJ2-5; 9 nucleotides match TRBD2. Germline V lookup: CDR1 LGHDT, CDR2 YNNKEL (reference sequence). The CDR3 extends over 18 amino acids. Germline trimming cut 5 bases from V and 5 bases from J; bases unmatched to any gene: 18. CDR3 loop: CASSLSDIAGVRSETQYF. In DNA form, the CDR3 reads TGTGCCAGCAGCTTAAGCGACATAGCGGGGGTTCGGAGCGAGACCCAGTACTTC.

Details on this clone: Relative to the germline gene, one junction end is altered; a read error may explain this. This chain uses TRBV15 with TRBJ2-7, with D possibly TRBD2 on 6 matching bases. CDR1 and CDR2 from the germline V gene are LNHNV and YYDKDF (reference sequence). The CDR3 covers 14 residues. CDR3 residues: CATSRGHGGDSTRF. The CDR3 region has the DNA TGTGCCACCAGCAGAGGCCACGGTGGGGACTCAACGAGATTC.

The V gene is TRBV4-3, the J gene TRBJ2-2, with 9 bases matching TRBD1. The CDR3 loop spans 15 amino acids. V gave up 3 bases and J gave up 7 bases; unmatched junction bases: 6. From germline, CDR1 is LGHNA and CDR2 YSLEER. The CDR3 sequence is CASSQLTGGIGELFF. The CDR3 coding sequence is TGCGCCAGCAGCCAGTTGACAGGGGGAATCGGGGAGCTGTTTTTT.